This TCR beta chain is from a study of T cell changes during pregnancy in multiple sclerosis. Sequenced by immunoSEQ multiplex PCR; TCRdb stores in-frame clones only, minus some. The sample has roughly 30,000 clones, approximately 87% seen once; the top ten hold around 7.9%. CDR3 size: 16 residues. V shed 1 base, J shed 8 bases, and the junction held 10 bases outside the gene matches. Germline values: CDR1 SEHNR, CDR2 FQNEAQ (reference sequence). The starting material was CD8+ T cells from peripheral blood mononuclear cells, obtained after pregnancy. This chain connects TRBV7-9 to TRBJ2-1; TRBD1 aligns across 8 bases. The receptor's source is a female donor with multiple sclerosis, enrolled in a pregnancy study. DNA for the CDR3: TGTGCCAGCAGCTTAGGAACAGGGGGGTTGCACGATGAGCAGTTCTTC. Translation gives CASSLGTGGLHDEQFF.